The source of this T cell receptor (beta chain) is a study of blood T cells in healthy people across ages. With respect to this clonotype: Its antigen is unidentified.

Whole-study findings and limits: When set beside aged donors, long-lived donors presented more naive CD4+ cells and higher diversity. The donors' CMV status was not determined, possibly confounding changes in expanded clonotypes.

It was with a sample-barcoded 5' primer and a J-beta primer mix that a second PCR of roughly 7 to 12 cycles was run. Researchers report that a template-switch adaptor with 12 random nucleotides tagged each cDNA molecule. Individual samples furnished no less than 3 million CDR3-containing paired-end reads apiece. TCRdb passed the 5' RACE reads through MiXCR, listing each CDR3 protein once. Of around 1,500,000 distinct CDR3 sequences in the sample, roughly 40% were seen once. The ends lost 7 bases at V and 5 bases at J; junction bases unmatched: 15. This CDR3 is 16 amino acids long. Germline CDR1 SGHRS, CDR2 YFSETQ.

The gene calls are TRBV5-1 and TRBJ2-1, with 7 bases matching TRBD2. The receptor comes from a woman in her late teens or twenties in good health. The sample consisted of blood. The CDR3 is CASRISGAVGHNEQFF. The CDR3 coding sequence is TGCGCCAGCCGAATAAGCGGGGCGGTCGGGCACAATGAGCAGTTCTTC.